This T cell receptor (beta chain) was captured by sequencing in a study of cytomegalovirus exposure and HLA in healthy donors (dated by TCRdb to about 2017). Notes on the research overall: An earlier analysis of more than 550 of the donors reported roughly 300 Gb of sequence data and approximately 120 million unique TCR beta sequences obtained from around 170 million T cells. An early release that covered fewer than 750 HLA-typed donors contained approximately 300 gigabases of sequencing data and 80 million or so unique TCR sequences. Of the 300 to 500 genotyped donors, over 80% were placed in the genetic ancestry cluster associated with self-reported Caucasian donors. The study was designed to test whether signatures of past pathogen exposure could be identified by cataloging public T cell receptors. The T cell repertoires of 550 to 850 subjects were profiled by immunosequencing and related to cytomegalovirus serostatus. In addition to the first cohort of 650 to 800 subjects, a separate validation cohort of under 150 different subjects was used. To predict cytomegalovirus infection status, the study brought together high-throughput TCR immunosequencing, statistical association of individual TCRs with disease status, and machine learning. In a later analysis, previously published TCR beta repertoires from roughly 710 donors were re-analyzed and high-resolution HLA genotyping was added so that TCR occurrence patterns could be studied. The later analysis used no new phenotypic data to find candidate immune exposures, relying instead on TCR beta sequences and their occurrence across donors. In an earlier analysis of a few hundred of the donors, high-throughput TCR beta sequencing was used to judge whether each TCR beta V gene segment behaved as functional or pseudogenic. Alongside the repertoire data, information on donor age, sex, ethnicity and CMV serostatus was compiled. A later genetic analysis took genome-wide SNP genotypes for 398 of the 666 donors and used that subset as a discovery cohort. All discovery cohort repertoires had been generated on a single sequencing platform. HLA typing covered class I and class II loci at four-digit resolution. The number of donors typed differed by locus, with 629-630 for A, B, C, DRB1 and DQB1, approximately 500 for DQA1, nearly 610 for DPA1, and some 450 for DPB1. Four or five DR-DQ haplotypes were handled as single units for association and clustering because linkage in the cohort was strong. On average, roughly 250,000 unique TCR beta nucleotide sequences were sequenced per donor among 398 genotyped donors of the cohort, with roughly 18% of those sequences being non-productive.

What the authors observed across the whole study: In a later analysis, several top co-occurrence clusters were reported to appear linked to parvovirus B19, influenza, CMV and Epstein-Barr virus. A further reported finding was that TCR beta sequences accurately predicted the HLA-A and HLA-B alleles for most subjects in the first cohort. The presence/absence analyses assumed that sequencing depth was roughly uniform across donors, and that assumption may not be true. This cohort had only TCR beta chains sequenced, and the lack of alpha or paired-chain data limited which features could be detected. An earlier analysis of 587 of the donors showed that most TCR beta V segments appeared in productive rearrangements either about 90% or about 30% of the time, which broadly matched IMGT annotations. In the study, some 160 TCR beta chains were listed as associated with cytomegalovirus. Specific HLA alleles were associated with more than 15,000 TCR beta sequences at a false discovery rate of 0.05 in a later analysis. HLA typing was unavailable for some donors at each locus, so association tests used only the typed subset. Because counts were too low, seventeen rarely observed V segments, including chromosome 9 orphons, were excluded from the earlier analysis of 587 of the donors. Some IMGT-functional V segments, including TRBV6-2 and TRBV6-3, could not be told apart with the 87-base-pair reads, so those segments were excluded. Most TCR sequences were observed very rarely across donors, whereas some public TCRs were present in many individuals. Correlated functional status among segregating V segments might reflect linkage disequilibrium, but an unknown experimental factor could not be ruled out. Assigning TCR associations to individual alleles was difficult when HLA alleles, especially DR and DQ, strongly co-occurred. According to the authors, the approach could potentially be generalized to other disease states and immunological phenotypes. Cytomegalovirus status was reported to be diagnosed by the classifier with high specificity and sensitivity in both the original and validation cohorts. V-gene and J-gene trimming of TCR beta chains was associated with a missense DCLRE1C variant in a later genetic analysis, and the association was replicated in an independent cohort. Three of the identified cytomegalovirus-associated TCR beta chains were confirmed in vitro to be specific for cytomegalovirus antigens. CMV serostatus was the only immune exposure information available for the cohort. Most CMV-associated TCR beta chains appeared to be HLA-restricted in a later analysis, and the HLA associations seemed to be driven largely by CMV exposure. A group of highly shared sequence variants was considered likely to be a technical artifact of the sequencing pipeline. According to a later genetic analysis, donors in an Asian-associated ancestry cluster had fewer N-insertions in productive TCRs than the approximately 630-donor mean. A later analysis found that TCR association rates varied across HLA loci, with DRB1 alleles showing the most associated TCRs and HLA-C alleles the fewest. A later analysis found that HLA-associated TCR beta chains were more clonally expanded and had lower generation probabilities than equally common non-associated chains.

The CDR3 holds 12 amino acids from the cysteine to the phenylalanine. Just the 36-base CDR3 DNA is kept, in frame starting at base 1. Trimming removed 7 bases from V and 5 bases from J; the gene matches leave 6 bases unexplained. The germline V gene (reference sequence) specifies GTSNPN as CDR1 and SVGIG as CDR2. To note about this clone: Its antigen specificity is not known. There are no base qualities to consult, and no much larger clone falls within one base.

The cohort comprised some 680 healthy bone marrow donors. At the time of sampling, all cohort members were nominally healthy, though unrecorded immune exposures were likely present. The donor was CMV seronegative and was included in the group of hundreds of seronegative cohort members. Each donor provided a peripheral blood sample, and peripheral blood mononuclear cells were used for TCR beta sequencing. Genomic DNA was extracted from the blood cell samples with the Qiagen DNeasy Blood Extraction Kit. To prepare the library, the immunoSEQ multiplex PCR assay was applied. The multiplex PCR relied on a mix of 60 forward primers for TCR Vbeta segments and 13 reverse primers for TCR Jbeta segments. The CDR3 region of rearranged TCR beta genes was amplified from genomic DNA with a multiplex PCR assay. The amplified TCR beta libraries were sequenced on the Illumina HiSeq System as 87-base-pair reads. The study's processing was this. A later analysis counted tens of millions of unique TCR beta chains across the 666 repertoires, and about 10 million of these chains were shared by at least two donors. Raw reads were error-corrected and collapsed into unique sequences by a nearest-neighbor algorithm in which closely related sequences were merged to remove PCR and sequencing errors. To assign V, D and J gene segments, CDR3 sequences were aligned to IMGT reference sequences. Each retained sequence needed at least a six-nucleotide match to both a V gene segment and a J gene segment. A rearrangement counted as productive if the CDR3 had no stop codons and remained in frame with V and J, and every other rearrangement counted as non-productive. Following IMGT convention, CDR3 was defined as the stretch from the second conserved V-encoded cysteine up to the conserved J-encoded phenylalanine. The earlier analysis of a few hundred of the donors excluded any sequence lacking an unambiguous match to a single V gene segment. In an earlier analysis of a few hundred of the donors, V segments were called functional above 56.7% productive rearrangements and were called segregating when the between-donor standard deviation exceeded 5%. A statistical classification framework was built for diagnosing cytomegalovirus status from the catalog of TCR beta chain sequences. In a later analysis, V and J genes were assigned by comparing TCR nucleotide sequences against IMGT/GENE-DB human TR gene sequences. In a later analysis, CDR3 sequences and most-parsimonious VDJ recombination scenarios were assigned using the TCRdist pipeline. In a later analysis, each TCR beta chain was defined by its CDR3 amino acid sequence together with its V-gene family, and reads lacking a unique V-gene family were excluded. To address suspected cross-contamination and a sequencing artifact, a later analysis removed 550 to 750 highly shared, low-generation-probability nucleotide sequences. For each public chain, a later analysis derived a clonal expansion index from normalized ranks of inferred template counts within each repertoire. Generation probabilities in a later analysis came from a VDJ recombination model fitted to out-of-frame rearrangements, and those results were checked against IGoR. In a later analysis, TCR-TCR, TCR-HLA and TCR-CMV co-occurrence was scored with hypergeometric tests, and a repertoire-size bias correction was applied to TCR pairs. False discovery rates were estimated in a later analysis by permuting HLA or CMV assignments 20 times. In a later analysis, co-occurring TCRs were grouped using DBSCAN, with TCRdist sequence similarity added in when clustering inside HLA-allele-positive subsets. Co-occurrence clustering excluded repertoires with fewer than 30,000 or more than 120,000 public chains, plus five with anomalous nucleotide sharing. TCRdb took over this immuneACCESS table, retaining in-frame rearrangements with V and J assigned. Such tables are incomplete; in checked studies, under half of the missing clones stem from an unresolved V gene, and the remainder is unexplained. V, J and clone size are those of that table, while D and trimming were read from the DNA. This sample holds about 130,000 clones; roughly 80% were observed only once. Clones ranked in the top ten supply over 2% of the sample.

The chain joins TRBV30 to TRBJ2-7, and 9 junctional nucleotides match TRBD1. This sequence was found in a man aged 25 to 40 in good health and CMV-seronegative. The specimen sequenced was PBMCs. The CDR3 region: CALGQGGHEQYF. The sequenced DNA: TGTGCCTTGGGACAGGGAGGGCACGAGCAGTACTTC.